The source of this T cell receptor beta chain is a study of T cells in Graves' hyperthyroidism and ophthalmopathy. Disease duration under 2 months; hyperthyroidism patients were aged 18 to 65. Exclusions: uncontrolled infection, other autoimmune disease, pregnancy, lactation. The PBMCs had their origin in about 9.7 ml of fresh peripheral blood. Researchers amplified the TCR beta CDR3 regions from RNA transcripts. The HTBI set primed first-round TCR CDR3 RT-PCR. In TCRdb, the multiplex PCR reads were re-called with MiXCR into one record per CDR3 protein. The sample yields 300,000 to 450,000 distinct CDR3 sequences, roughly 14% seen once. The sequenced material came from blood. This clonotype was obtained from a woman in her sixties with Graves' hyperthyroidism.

CDR3 in DNA: TGTGCCATCAGTGAATACAGGGGGGGCTACACCTTC. Its translation: CAISEYRGGYTF. This sequence joins TRBV10-3 and TRBJ1-2; 8 bases line up with TRBD1. This CDR3 region has 12 residues. The J segment lost 8 bases and the V segment lost 3 bases, leaving 2 bases of the junction unmatched. Germline CDR1 reads ENHRY; CDR2 reads SYGVKD.